This T cell receptor (beta chain) was found in a study of cytomegalovirus exposure and HLA in healthy donors. General study points: The classifier reportedly diagnosed cytomegalovirus status with high specificity and sensitivity. HLA restriction was apparent for most CMV-associated TCR beta chains in a later analysis. Because they were indistinguishable, some V segments, including TRBV6-2 and TRBV6-3, were excluded. Cytomegalovirus-associated TCR beta chains were listed, numbering over 150.

In the case of this clone: Its antigen is not identified.

Germline CDR1 GTSNPN, CDR2 SVGIG (reference sequence). The CDR3 has 12 amino acids. The germline V and J ends were trimmed by 1 base and 12 bases, with 15 bases remaining between them. Primers for the PCR totalled 60 Vbeta and 13 Jbeta. The method was immunoSEQ multiplex PCR; TCRdb's version includes in-frame clones alone and lacks a portion of them. Of 130,000 or so clones detected, 84% appear once; the ten largest clones hold under 3%. V and J are TRBV30 and TRBJ1-1; no clear D. Sequenced: PBMCs. This TCR was sampled from a woman between 18 and 29 years old in good health and CMV-seropositive. The CDR3 DNA reads as TGTGCCTGGAGTGACGGGGAGAGGGCGACTTTCTTT. Amino acid sequence: CAWSDGERATFF.